The rows below give T cell receptor beta chains drawn from one sample of a study of T cells in Graves' hyperthyroidism and ophthalmopathy. TCRdb re-called the multiplex PCR reads with MiXCR, one entry per CDR3 protein. Found here are around 420,000 distinct CDR3 sequences, around 16% of them singletons; the top ten hold 7.5% to 9%. The sequenced sample was blood. All receptors derive from a woman younger than 35 with Graves' hyperthyroidism. CDR3s include the opening cysteine and the closing phenylalanine or tryptophan. The D gene is left open where the match is weak. The size of a clone is reported for some rows only, either as once, few or many, or as a class for expanded clones.

CDR3 protein	CDR3 DNA	D gene	J gene	V gene	clone size
CASTSSGATSSTDTQYF	TGTGCCAGCACCAGCAGCGGGGCTACCTCTAGCACAGATACGCAGTATTTT	TRBD2	TRBJ2-3	TRBV6-1	few
CASRSPGGWDTEAFF	TGTGCCAGCAGGTCCCCGGGGGGCTGGGACACTGAAGCTTTCTTT	NA	TRBJ1-1	TRBV2	NA
CASSFSGTGLRTQYF	TGTGCCAGCAGTTTCTCCGGGACAGGGCTTCGGACCCAGTACTTC	TRBD1	TRBJ2-5	TRBV6-1	many
CASRSGTGGANYGYTF	TGTGCCAGCAGATCCGGGACAGGGGGAGCTAACTATGGCTACACCTTC	TRBD1	TRBJ1-2	TRBV12-3/TRBV12-4	many
CSAARQGFGEQYF	TGCAGCGCAGCCAGACAGGGGTTCGGCGAGCAGTACTTC	TRBD1	TRBJ2-7	TRBV20-1	NA
CSAGQGPSYEQYF	TGCAGCGCGGGACAGGGCCCTTCCTACGAGCAGTACTTC	TRBD1	TRBJ2-7	TRBV29-1	NA
CAITHSSGSLSTDTQYF	TGTGCCATCACACACAGTAGCGGGAGCCTAAGCACAGATACGCAGTATTTT	TRBD2	TRBJ2-3	TRBV10-3	many
CASSLVRDTADYEQYF	TGTGCCAGCAGCTTAGTCCGGGACACCGCTGACTACGAGCAGTACTTC	NA	TRBJ2-7	TRBV7-2	NA
CASSFRETDTQYF	TGTGCCAGCAGCTTCCGGGAGACCGATACGCAGTATTTT	NA	TRBJ2-3	TRBV11-3	many
CASSIDRRGIMNTEAFF	TGTGCCAGCAGTATAGACAGGCGAGGAATCATGAACACTGAAGCTTTCTTT	NA	TRBJ1-1	TRBV28	NA
CASSEGDRVVGVAEAFF	TGTGCCAGCAGTGAAGGGGACAGGGTAGTGGGTGTAGCTGAAGCTTTCTTT	TRBD1	TRBJ1-1	TRBV6-1	NA
CSVGRGLSYEQYF	TGCAGCGTTGGCAGGGGGCTTTCCTACGAGCAGTACTTC	TRBD1	TRBJ2-7	TRBV29-1	many
CASSLGTAEQYF	TGTGCCAGCAGCTTAGGGACAGCTGAGCAGTACTTC	NA	TRBJ2-7	TRBV7-9	many
CASSEGPGLEGETQYF	TGTGCCAGCAGTGAAGGTCCGGGACTAGAGGGGGAGACCCAGTACTTC	TRBD2	TRBJ2-5	TRBV6-1	many
CASSRPTSSYNEQFF	TGTGCCAGCAGTCGACCGACGAGCTCCTACAATGAGCAGTTCTTC	NA	TRBJ2-1	TRBV12-3/TRBV12-4	many
CSASYRGKRNTEAFF	TGCAGTGCTAGTTACAGGGGGAAGAGAAACACTGAAGCTTTCTTT	TRBD1	TRBJ1-1	TRBV20-1	many
CASSYSRQGRGSGANVLTF	TGTGCCAGCAGTTACTCGCGGCAGGGAAGAGGCTCTGGGGCCAACGTCCTGACTTTC	NA	TRBJ2-6	TRBV6-2/TRBV6-3	NA
CASTGGFGGYTF	TGTGCCAGCACCGGGGGCTTCGGTGGCTACACCTTC	NA	TRBJ1-2	TRBV6-1	many
CASSLAGTGSGELFF	TGCGCCAGCAGCTTGGCCGGGACAGGGTCCGGGGAACTGTTTTTT	TRBD1	TRBJ2-2	TRBV5-1	many
CASSSPAGESYEQYF	TGTGCCAGCAGTTCGCCAGCGGGAGAGTCCTACGAGCAGTACTTC	TRBD2	TRBJ2-7	TRBV28	NA
CASSLPRQTNEQFF	TGTGCCAGCAGCTTACCCCGACAGACCAATGAGCAGTTCTTC	NA	TRBJ2-1	TRBV13	many
CASSQDFARENIQYF	TGTGCCAGCAGCCAAGATTTTGCCAGGGAAAACATTCAGTACTTC	NA	TRBJ2-4	TRBV14	NA
CASSEASGEDETQYF	TGTGCCAGCAGTGAAGCGTCCGGGGAGGATGAGACCCAGTACTTC	NA	TRBJ2-5	TRBV2	many
CASSLDTSSYEQYF	TGTGCCAGCAGCTTAGATACTAGCTCCTACGAGCAGTACTTC	NA	TRBJ2-7	TRBV11-2	many
CASSEGNRSPLHF	TGTGCCAGCAGCGAGGGGAATAGATCACCCCTCCACTTT	NA	TRBJ1-6	TRBV7-9	many